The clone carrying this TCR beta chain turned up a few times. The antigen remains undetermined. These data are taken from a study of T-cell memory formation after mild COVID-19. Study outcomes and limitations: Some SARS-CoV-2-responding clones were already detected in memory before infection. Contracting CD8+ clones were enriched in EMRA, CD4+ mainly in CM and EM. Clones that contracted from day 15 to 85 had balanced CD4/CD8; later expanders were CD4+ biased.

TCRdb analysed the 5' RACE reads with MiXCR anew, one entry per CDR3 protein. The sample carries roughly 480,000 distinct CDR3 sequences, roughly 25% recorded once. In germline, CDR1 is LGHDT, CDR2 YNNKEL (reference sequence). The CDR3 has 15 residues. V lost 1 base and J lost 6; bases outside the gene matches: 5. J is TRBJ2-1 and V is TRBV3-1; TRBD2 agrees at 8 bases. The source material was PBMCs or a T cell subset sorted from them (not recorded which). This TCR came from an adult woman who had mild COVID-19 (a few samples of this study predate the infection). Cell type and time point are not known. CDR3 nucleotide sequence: TGTGCCAGCAGCCAAGTACGAACTAGCGGCAATGAGCAGTTCTTC. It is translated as CASSQVRTSGNEQFF.